The clone carrying this TCR beta chain occurred a few times. Its matching antigen is unknown. TCRdb reprocessed the 5' RACE reads with MiXCR, giving one entry per CDR3 protein. The table shows about 390,000 distinct CDR3 sequences, with 20% to 25% occurring only once. The entry originates in a study of CD8 T cells in ankylosing spondylitis. Overall study findings and caveats: Seemingly distinctive of ankylosing spondylitis blood was a TCR beta motif formed by eight highly homologous variants.

Germline-derived CDR1 and CDR2 are SGHRS and YFSETQ. The CDR3 has 14 amino acids. Trimming took 4 bases from V and 3 from J; bases not matched to a gene: 5. The V call is TRBV5-1, the J call TRBJ2-7; 9 bases line up with TRBD1. This sequence was found in a male donor with ankylosing spondylitis. What was sequenced was blood, either unsorted or a sorted T cell fraction (not recorded which). CDR3 nucleotides: TGCGCCAGCAGCATCGACAGGGGGAACTACGAGCAGTACTTC. It is translated as CASSIDRGNYEQYF. The whole variable domain, filled in from reference TRBV5-1 and TRBJ2-7, reads KAGVTQTPRYLIKTRGQQVTLSCSPISGHRSVSWYQQTPGQGLQFLFEYFSETQRNKGNFPGRFSGRQFSNSRSEMNVSTLELGDSALYLCASSIDRGNYEQYFGPGTRLTVT.